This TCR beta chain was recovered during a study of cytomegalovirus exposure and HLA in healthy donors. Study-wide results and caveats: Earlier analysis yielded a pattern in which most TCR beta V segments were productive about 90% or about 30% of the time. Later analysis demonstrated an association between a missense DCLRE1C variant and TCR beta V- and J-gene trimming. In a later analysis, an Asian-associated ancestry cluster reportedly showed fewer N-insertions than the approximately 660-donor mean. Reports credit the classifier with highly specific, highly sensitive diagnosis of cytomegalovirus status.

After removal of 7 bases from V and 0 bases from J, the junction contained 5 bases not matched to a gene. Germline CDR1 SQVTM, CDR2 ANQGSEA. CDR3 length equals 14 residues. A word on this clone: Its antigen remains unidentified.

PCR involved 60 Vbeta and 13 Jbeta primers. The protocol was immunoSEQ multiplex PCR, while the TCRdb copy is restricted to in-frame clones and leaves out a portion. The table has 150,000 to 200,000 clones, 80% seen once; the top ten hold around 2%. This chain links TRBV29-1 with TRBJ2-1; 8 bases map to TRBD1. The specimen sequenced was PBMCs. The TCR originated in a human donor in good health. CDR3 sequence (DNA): TGCAGCGCTCAGACAGGGGTCTCCTACAATGAGCAGTTCTTC. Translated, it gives CSAQTGVSYNEQFF.